The 31 T cell receptor beta chains presented below share a single source sample, sequenced in a study of T cells in women clearing cervical HPV infection. Profiling relied on immunoSEQ multiplex PCR, and the TCRdb table lists in-frame clones only, not all of them. Its listing shows approximately 25,000 clones. Material for sequencing was blood buffy coat. The receptor set was obtained from a woman between 18 and 75 years old with a cervical HPV16 infection that either progressed to CIN3+ or cleared (not recorded which).

Notes on this clone: The read ends 3 residues before the CDR3 terminus; that terminus is restored from the germline J gene. The V gene is TRBV20-1, the J gene TRBJ2-3; D is unresolved. The CDR3 sequence is 14 residues long. CDR1 and CDR2 from the germline V gene are DFQATT and SNEGSKA (reference sequence). With 6 bases removed from V and 2 bases from J, the gap between germline ends came to 15 bases. The CDR3 DNA, read in part, is TGCAGTGCGGATACAGTACCTTTCACAGATACG. The encoded protein is CSADTVPFTDT. The CDR3, in full, reads CSADTVPFTDTQYF.

With regard to this clone: The read terminates 3 residues ahead of where the CDR3 ends, so the germline J gene completes it. V gene TRBV11-3 combines with J gene TRBJ2-7; the D is unclear. With 6 bases removed from V and 3 bases from J, the gap between germline ends came to 9 bases. CDR1 and CDR2 (germline): SGHNT, YENEEA. The CDR3 contains 12 residues. The CDR3 DNA, read in part, is TGTGCCAGCAGTTTCCTTAGCTACGAG. Translated: CASSFLSYE. The full CDR3 is CASSFLSYEQYF.

To note about this clone: The CDR3 is cut off 3 residues early in the read; its end comes from the germline J gene. The rearrangement uses TRBV10-1 and TRBJ2-3; 11 nucleotides align to TRBD1. CDR3 length: 15 amino acids. With 3 bases clipped from V and 6 bases from J, the junction kept 5 bases outside the gene matches. Germline loops: CDR1 WNHNN, CDR2 SYGVQD (reference sequence). The chain's CDR3 is CASSDGQGATDTQYF. CDR3 DNA (partial): TGCGCCAGCAGTGATGGACAGGGGGCAACGGATACG.

Turning to this clone: The read ends 3 residues shy of where the CDR3 ends; the end is completed using the germline J gene. The V and J genes are TRBV5-6 and TRBJ2-7; 12 positions agree with TRBD2. J gave up 2 bases and V 3 bases, and 3 bases lay outside the gene matches. This CDR3 comprises 15 residues. Per the germline V gene, CDR1 is SGHDT and CDR2 is YYEEEE. CDR3 DNA (partial): TGTGCCAGCAGCTATGGACTAGCGGGACCCTACGAG. It codes for CASSYGLAGPYE. The CDR3 as a whole reads CASSYGLAGPYEQYF.

Turning to this clone: The read comes to an end 3 residues before the CDR3 does, leaving the germline J gene to fill in the end. The V gene is TRBV12-3 or TRBV12-4, the J gene TRBJ2-7, with 13 bases matching TRBD2. The ends lost 8 bases at V and 6 bases at J; junction bases unmatched: 1. The CDR3 length is 12 residues. The DNA read from the CDR3 is TGTGCCAGCTGGACTAGCGGGAGCGAG. It specifies CASWTSGSE. In full, the CDR3 is CASWTSGSEQYF.

On this clone: The CDR3 end is not reached by the read, which stops 3 residues before it; the germline J gene fills it in. V and J are TRBV19 and TRBJ2-7; 9 nucleotides align to TRBD1. The germline CDR1 and CDR2 sequences are LNHDA and SQIVND (reference sequence). The CDR3 covers 15 residues. V gave up 6 bases and J gave up 3 bases; unmatched junction bases: 9. The DNA read from the CDR3 is TGTGCCAGTAGCAGCCTCCGGGACAGGGTCTACGAG. It codes for CASSSLRDRVYE. The full CDR3 protein reads CASSSLRDRVYEQYF. Full variable domain (outside the CDR3, taken from reference TRBV19 and TRBJ2-7): DGGITQSPKYLFRKEGQNVTLSCEQNLNHDAMYWYRQDPGQGLRLIYYSQIVNDFQKGDIAEGYSVSREKKESFPLTVTSAQKNPTAFYLCASSSLRDRVYEQYFGPGTRLTVT.

Remarks on this clone: Sequencing ends 3 residues short of the CDR3 end; the germline J gene provides the rest. The chain combines TRBV30 with TRBJ1-6; the D gene is possibly TRBD1 (6 bases). This CDR3 contains 15 residues. With 7 bases removed from V and 8 bases from J, the gap between germline ends came to 21 bases. Germline CDR1 reads GTSNPN; CDR2 reads SVGIG (reference sequence). The CDR3 bases that were read are TGTGCCTTGGAGGAGCCCGCAGGGGACGATTCACCC. This gives the protein CALEEPAGDDSP. The full CDR3 protein is CALEEPAGDDSPLHF.

As for this clone: Read coverage stops 3 residues before the CDR3 terminus; the germline J gene supplies the remainder. The genes are TRBV30 and TRBJ2-1; 10 positions match TRBD2. J was trimmed by 6 bases and V by 2 bases; bases with no gene match: 4. Germline CDR1 GTSNPN, CDR2 SVGIG (reference sequence). The CDR3 runs to 14 residues. CDR3 loop: CAWSQGLALNEQFF. The sequenced CDR3 bases are TGTGCCTGGAGTCAGGGACTAGCGCTCAATGAG. The full variable domain, rest sourced from reference TRBV30 and TRBJ2-1, is SQTIHQWPATLVQPVGSPLSLECTVEGTSNPNLYWYRQAAGRGLQLLFYSVGIGQISSEVPQNLSASRPQDRQFILSSKKLLLSDSGFYLCAWSQGLALNEQFFGPGTRLTVL.

To note about this clone: The read ends 3 residues shy of where the CDR3 ends; the end is completed using the germline J gene. J is TRBJ2-5 and V is TRBV5-1, with a weak D call TRBD2 (7 bases). This CDR3 comprises 15 residues. Deletions cut 6 bases from V and 1 base from J, with 16 bases between. The germline CDR1 and CDR2 sequences are SGHRS and YFSETQ. This CDR3 is CASNWGGHLQETQYF. The CDR3 DNA, read in part, is TGCGCCAGCAATTGGGGGGGACACCTCCAAGAGACC.

Regarding this clone: The read stops 3 residues short of the end of the CDR3; the missing end is completed from the germline J gene. The chain has TRBV3-1 (or the pseudogene TRBV3-2) and TRBJ2-7; 10 bases map to TRBD2. The CDR3 spans 15 residues. V gave up 0 bases and J gave up 6 bases; unmatched junction bases: 5. Germline V lookup: CDR1 LGHDT, CDR2 YNNKEL (reference sequence). The sequenced CDR3 bases are TGTGCCAGCAGCCAAGACCCGGCTAGCGGGGGCGAG. Residues: CASSQDPASGGE. The whole CDR3 sequence reads CASSQDPASGGEQYF.

To note about this clone: The missing CDR3 end, 3 residues past where the read stops, is filled in from the germline J gene. The genes are TRBV30 and TRBJ2-3; weak D call: TRBD1 (5 bases). The V gene's germline CDR1 is GTSNPN and CDR2 SVGIG (reference sequence). This CDR3 has 16 residues. CDR3 DNA, as far as it was read: TGTGCCTGGAGTGTACTTGGGGCCCATAGCAATCAGCCG. This encodes CAWSVLGAHSNQP. The CDR3 as a whole reads CAWSVLGAHSNQPQYF.

Points on this clone: The read finishes 3 residues shy of the CDR3 end, and the germline J gene is used to complete it. The rearrangement links TRBV7-9 to TRBJ1-2; D remains unclear. Germline-derived CDR1 and CDR2 are SEHNR and FQNEAQ (reference sequence). The CDR3 sequence is 15 residues long. The part of the CDR3 DNA that was read is TGTGCCAGCAGGAAGACTAGCGGGGTATACAATGAC. Protein product: CASRKTSGVYND. The whole CDR3 reads CASRKTSGVYNDYTF.

Comment on this clone: Read sequence stops 3 residues before the CDR3 end, and the germline J gene provides the missing end. The J gene is TRBJ1-1, the V gene TRBV29-1; 9 bases fit TRBD1. The CDR3 contains 14 residues. Losses at the gene ends were 6 bases for V and 5 bases for J; bases not matched to a gene: 10. Germline CDR1 reads SQVTM; CDR2 reads ANQGSEA. The CDR3 here is CSVATGGAGTEAFF. CDR3 DNA, as far as it was read: TGCAGCGTAGCCACAGGGGGCGCGGGTACTGAA.

As for this clone: The read is 3 residues too short to cover the CDR3 end, so that end is filled in from the germline J gene. The chain recombines TRBV19 with TRBJ1-4; 11 bases are shared with TRBD1. With V trimmed by 4 bases and J by 7 bases, 2 bases remained unmatched. This CDR3 contains 14 residues. In germline, CDR1 is LNHDA, CDR2 SQIVND (reference sequence). The CDR3 spells CASSTDRGREKLFF. The DNA read from the CDR3 is TGTGCCAGTAGTACGGACAGGGGGCGTGAAAAA.

Comments on this clone: The read ends 3 residues early relative to the CDR3; the germline J gene fills the gap. V is TRBV2 and J is TRBJ1-2; D perhaps matches TRBD1 (5 bases). In germline, CDR1 is SNHLY, CDR2 FYNNEI. The CDR3 consists of 12 residues. The CDR3 reads CASSGGGRGYTF. Incomplete CDR3 DNA: TGTGCCAGCTCCGGGGGAGGGCGAGGC.

A word on this clone: The read is 3 residues too short to cover the CDR3 end, so that end is filled in from the germline J gene. The chain employs TRBV30 and TRBJ1-6, with unresolved D. Germline V gene data show CDR1 as GTSNPN and CDR2 as SVGIG (reference sequence). Trimming took 1 base from V and 0 from J, leaving 7 bases between them. The CDR3 runs 15 residues. The DNA read from the CDR3 is TGTGCCTGGAGTGCCCAGTACTCCTATAATTCACCC. The encoded protein is CAWSAQYSYNSP. The complete CDR3 reads CAWSAQYSYNSPLHF.

On this clone: The CDR3 end is not reached by the read, which stops 3 residues before it; the germline J gene fills it in. J is TRBJ1-2 and V is TRBV2; perhaps TRBD1 as D (5 bases). This CDR3 is built from 15 residues. The germline CDR1 and CDR2 sequences are SNHLY and FYNNEI. CDR3 bases read: TGTGCCAGCAGACGGACCGGGACTCCCGGCGGGGAC. It codes for CASRRTGTPGGD. The whole CDR3 sequence is CASRRTGTPGGDYTF.

In regard to this clone: The read ends 3 residues shy of where the CDR3 ends; the end is completed using the germline J gene. This chain uses TRBV7-3 with TRBJ2-3; 7 nucleotides match TRBD1. The CDR3 sequence is 13 residues long. In germline, CDR1 is SGHTA, CDR2 FQGTGA. This CDR3 reads CASSRDREETQYF. Partial CDR3 DNA: TGTGCCAGCAGCCGAGACAGGGAAGAGACG.

About this clone: The CDR3 extends 3 residues past the end of the read, so its final part is completed from the germline J gene. V and J are TRBV11-2 and TRBJ2-1; D is uncertain. V lost 4 bases to trimming and J lost 4 bases, with 5 bases between them. Germline-derived CDR1 and CDR2 are SGHAT and FQNNGV. This CDR3 is built from 12 residues. Partial CDR3 DNA: TGTGCCAGCAGCTCTGTTTACAATGAG. This encodes CASSSVYNE. The CDR3 as a whole reads CASSSVYNEQFF.

In regard to this clone: The read ends 3 residues before the CDR3 terminus; that terminus is restored from the germline J gene. J is TRBJ2-5 and V is TRBV10-3, with D possibly being TRBD2 (6 bases). V was cut by 5 bases and J by 0 bases, with 10 bases left in between. Germline CDR1 ENHRY, CDR2 SYGVKD. This CDR3 spans 14 amino acids. This CDR3 reads CAISPGTHQETQYF. The CDR3 DNA, read in part, is TGTGCCATCAGTCCCGGGACTCACCAAGAGACC.

With respect to this clone: The observed sequence ends 3 residues before the CDR3 terminus, with the missing tail filled in from the germline J gene. The genes are TRBV10-1 and TRBJ2-7; 7 bases agree with TRBD2. Trimming cost V 6 bases and J 0 bases; bases outside gene matches: 5. Germline lookup yields CDR1 WNHNN and CDR2 SYGVQD (reference sequence). The CDR3 is 14 amino acids. The part of the CDR3 DNA that was read is TGCGCCAGCAGCGACCTAGCGGACTCCTACGAG. Amino acid sequence: CASSDLADSYE. The CDR3 reads in full as CASSDLADSYEQYF.

In regard to this clone: The CDR3 is cut off 3 residues early in the read; its end comes from the germline J gene. The chain carries TRBV7-9 and TRBJ1-5; 9 positions match TRBD1. Trimming at V came to 6 bases and at J to 6 bases, leaving 6 bases not matched to a gene. Germline V gene data show CDR1 as SEHNR and CDR2 as FQNEAQ (reference sequence). This CDR3 contains 14 residues. CDR3 protein: CASSLQGAAQPQHF. The part of the CDR3 DNA that was read is TGTGCCAGCAGTTTACAGGGGGCTGCTCAGCCC.

Turning to this clone: The read halts 3 residues ahead of the CDR3 end, with the missing end drawn from the germline J gene. The chain couples TRBV7-9 to TRBJ1-2; 7 nucleotides align to TRBD1. The length of the CDR3 is 14 residues. CDR1 and CDR2 from the germline V gene are SEHNR and FQNEAQ (reference sequence). The CDR3: CASSFMTGSYDYTF. The CDR3 DNA, read in part, is TGTGCCAGCAGCTTCATGACAGGGTCCTACGAC.

Remarks on this clone: The read is 3 residues too short to cover the CDR3 end, so that end is filled in from the germline J gene. This chain joins TRBV18 and TRBJ1-2; no clear D. Per germline, CDR1 KGHSH and CDR2 LQKENI. The CDR3 length is 17 residues. CDR3 DNA, as far as it was read: TGTGCCAGCTCACCAGGGCGGGAGGCGCTAGCCAAAAACATC. This sequence encodes CASSPGREALAKNI. The full CDR3 protein is CASSPGREALAKNIYTF.

About this clone itself: Read data end 3 residues before the CDR3 end; the end is taken from the germline J gene. Within the sample, other DNA sequences also encode this same CDR3. The chain combines TRBV30 with TRBJ2-5, with a possible D match to TRBD1 (6 bases). V lost 1 base to trimming and J lost 5 bases, with 8 bases between them. This CDR3 contains 12 residues. Germline CDR1 reads GTSNPN; CDR2 reads SVGIG (reference sequence). The CDR3 DNA, read in part, is TGTGCCTGGAGTGGGGGGCGGGAGACC. Its translation is CAWSGGRET. The entire CDR3 protein reads CAWSGGRETQYF.

Concerning this clone itself: Read data end 3 residues before the CDR3 end; the end is taken from the germline J gene. The V call is TRBV14, the J call TRBJ2-2, with 8 nucleotides matching TRBD1. The CDR3 is 15 residues long. Germline CDR1 is SGHDN and CDR2 is FVKESK. Trimming at V came to 1 base and at J to 3 bases, leaving 1 base not matched to a gene. The sequenced part of the CDR3 DNA is TGTGCCAGCAGCCAAGGACAGGGGTACACCGGGGAG. This translates into CASSQGQGYTGE. The full-length CDR3 reads as CASSQGQGYTGELFF.

As for this clone: The DNA ends 3 residues before the CDR3 does, and the rest of the CDR3 is filled in from the germline J gene. V and J are TRBV18 and TRBJ2-7, with 8 bases that match TRBD2. With V trimmed by 4 bases and J by 6 bases, 2 bases remained unmatched. The CDR3 extends over 12 amino acids. Germline V gene lookup returns CDR1 KGHSH and CDR2 LQKENI. The CDR3 protein is CASSLGTSEQYF. Incomplete CDR3 DNA: TGTGCCAGCTCACTAGGGACTAGCGAG.

Regarding this clone: Read coverage stops 3 residues before the CDR3 terminus; the germline J gene supplies the remainder. This chain connects TRBV19 to TRBJ2-1, with 7 nucleotides matching TRBD2. J was trimmed by 7 bases and V by 5 bases; bases with no gene match: 11. This CDR3 contains 15 residues. Germline V gene lookup returns CDR1 LNHDA and CDR2 SQIVND (reference sequence). The CDR3 here is CASSPRRAGRNEQFF. The CDR3 bases that were read are TGTGCCAGTAGTCCTCGACGAGCGGGACGGAATGAG.

Comments on this clone: The read finishes 3 residues shy of the CDR3 end, and the germline J gene is used to complete it. The V call is TRBV15, the J call TRBJ2-1; 11 nucleotides align to TRBD2. Germline-derived CDR1 and CDR2 are LNHNV and YYDKDF (reference sequence). There are 16 residues in the CDR3. V was clipped by 0 bases and J by 7 bases; unmatched bases: 5. CDR3 region: CATSRELAGGPNEQFF. The sequenced CDR3 bases are TGTGCCACCAGCAGAGAATTAGCGGGAGGGCCAAATGAG.

For this clone: The read comes to an end 3 residues before the CDR3 does, leaving the germline J gene to fill in the end. V is TRBV30 and J is TRBJ2-3; D remains unclear. CDR1 and CDR2 (germline): GTSNPN, SVGIG (reference sequence). The germline V and J ends were trimmed by 1 base and 0 bases, with 8 bases remaining between them. The CDR3 loop spans 14 amino acids. The CDR3 loop is CAWSDSPSTDTQYF. The CDR3 bases that were read are TGTGCCTGGAGTGACTCACCCAGCACAGATACG.

Regarding this clone: The read ends 3 residues shy of where the CDR3 ends; the end is completed using the germline J gene. The V call is TRBV28, the J call TRBJ2-7, with 7 nucleotides matching TRBD1. With V trimmed by 3 bases and J by 2 bases, 10 bases remained unmatched. The germline CDR1 and CDR2 sequences are MDHEN and SYDVKM. The CDR3 covers 16 residues. The CDR3 reads CASSFPPPTGTYEQYF. The CDR3 bases that were read are TGTGCCAGCAGTTTTCCCCCGCCGACAGGGACCTACGAG.